The text below deals with one TCR beta chain. The antigen is unknown. Healthy bone marrow donors made up the donor group. The data stem from a study of cytomegalovirus exposure and HLA in healthy donors. The V and J ends lost 4 bases and 8 bases, in that order; junction bases with no gene match: 4. Per germline, CDR1 KGHSH and CDR2 LQKENI. CDR3 length: 13 residues. With 60 Vbeta and 13 Jbeta primers, the PCR was carried out. This table comes from immunoSEQ multiplex PCR, and its TCRdb copy is limited to in-frame clones, with some not included. Among roughly 150,000 clones listed, over 60% were seen once. The study's findings and limits: About 150 TCR beta chains were listed as cytomegalovirus-associated. In an earlier analysis, most TCR beta V segments were productive about 90% or about 30% of the time. It was only CMV serostatus that was available as immune exposure information.

What was sequenced was PBMCs. This receptor was taken from a woman in her thirties or forties in good health and CMV-seronegative. V gene TRBV18 combines with J gene TRBJ1-2; 10 bases map to TRBD1. The CDR3 coding sequence is TGTGCCAGCTCACTCGACAGGGGGCAAGGCTACACCTTC. Translated, it gives CASSLDRGQGYTF.